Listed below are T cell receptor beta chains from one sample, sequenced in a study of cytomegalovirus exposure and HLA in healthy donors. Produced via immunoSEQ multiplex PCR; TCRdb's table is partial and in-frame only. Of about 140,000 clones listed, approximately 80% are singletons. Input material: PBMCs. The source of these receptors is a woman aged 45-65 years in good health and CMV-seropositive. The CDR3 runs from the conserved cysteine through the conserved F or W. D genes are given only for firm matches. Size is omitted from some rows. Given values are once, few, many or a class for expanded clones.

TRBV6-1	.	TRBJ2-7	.	TGTGCCAGCAGTGAGACTCCAGGGGCCTACGAGCAGTACTTC	CASSETPGAYEQYF
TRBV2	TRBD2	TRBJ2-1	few	TGTGCCAGCAGTGAATTAGCGGGTGGGGATTACTATGAGCAGTTCTTC	CASSELAGGDYYEQFF
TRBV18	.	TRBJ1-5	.	TGTGCCAGCTCACCCCCGACAAGCAATCAGCCCCAGCATTTT	CASSPPTSNQPQHF
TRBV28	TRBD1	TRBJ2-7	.	TGTGCCAGCAGTCCCACCGGCAGGGGGTACGAGCAGTACTTC	CASSPTGRGYEQYF
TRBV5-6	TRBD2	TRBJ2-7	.	TGTGCCAGCAGCCGGGGGACTAGCGGGTTCCACGAGCAGTACTTC	CASSRGTSGFHEQYF
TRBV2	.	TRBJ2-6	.	TGTGCCAGCAGTGAAGCGAAGGCAGGTGTACGCTCTGGGGCCAACGTCCTGACTTTC	CASSEAKAGVRSGANVLTF
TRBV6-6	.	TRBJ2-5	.	TGTGCCAGCAGTTACTCGTCTGAGACCCAGTACTTC	CASSYSSETQYF
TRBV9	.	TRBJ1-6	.	TGTGCCAGCAGCGTAGGACAGACCAGGCCCCTCCACTTT	CASSVGQTRPLHF
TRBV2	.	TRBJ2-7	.	TGTGCCAGCAGTGCGACAGCTTACTCCTACGAGCAGTACTTC	CASSATAYSYEQYF
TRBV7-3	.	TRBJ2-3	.	TGTGCCAGCAGCTTAATCGGTGGCGGGAGCACAGATACGCAGTATTTT	CASSLIGGGSTDTQYF
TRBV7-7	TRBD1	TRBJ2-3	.	TGTGCTAGCAGCTTAGGACAGGGGGCGGCGGATACGCAGTATTTT	CASSLGQGAADTQYF
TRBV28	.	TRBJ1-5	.	TGTGCCAGCAGTTTGTCGGGTAGTTATAGCAATCAGCCCCAGCATTTT	CASSLSGSYSNQPQHF
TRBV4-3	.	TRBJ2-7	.	TGCGCCAGCAGCCGGAAACTAGGTAACGAGCAGTACTTC	CASSRKLGNEQYF
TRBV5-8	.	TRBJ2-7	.	TGTGCCAGCAGCTTACGGTGGGGGCGTTTGGGCGAGCAGTACTTC	CASSLRWGRLGEQYF
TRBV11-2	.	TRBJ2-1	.	TGTGCCAGCAGCTTAGATCGCGGCAATGAGCAGTTCTTC	CASSLDRGNEQFF
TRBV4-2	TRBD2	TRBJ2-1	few	TGTGCCAGCAATGGGCTAGCGGGGGGGCTAGAGCAGTTCTTC	CASNGLAGGLEQFF
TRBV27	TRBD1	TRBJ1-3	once	TGTGCCAGCAGTTACAGGGGTGGAGAAAACACCATATATTTT	CASSYRGGENTIYF
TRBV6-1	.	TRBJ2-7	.	TGTGCCAGTCAAATGGGGGGGGCGCCCAACGAGCAGTACTTC	CASQMGGAPNEQYF
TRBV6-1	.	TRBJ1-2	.	TGTGCCAGCAGTGGCAATCAGGGAAAGAGTGGCTACACCTTC	CASSGNQGKSGYTF
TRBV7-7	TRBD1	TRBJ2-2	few	TGTGCTAGCAGCCGAGACAGGGTCGGCGGGGAGCTGTTTTTT	CASSRDRVGGELFF
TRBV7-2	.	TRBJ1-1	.	TGTGCCAGCAGCTTAGCGGGCTCGAACACTGAAGCTTTCTTT	CASSLAGSNTEAFF
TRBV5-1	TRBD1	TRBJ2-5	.	TGCGCCAGCAGCTCAGAAGGACAGGGGGGAGAGACCCAGTACTTC	CASSSEGQGGETQYF
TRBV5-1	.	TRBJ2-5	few	TGCGCCAGCAGCTTGGGAGTCGGGGGAGGAGAAGAGACCCAGTACTTC	CASSLGVGGGEETQYF
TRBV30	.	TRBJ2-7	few	TGTGCCTGGAGTGCCCTCAGCGAGCAGTACTTC	CAWSALSEQYF
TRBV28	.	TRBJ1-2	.	TGTGCCAGCAGTTTTCTACGCCCCCGGGACTATGGCTACACCTTC	CASSFLRPRDYGYTF
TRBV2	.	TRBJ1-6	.	TGTGCCAGCAGTGATCCTCGGCGGAGTTCGCCCCTCCACTTT	CASSDPRRSSPLHF
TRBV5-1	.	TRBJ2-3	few	TGCGCCAGCAGCTTGGGACTCAGCACAGATACGCAGTATTTT	CASSLGLSTDTQYF
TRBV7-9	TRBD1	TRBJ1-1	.	TGTGCCAGCAGCTTGTCCTGGGACAGGGGCCTCACTGAAGCTTTCTTT	CASSLSWDRGLTEAFF
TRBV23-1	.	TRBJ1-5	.	TGCGCCAGCAGTCACCCGAACTGCCAGCCCCAGCATTTT	CASSHPNCQPQHF
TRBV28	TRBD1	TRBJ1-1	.	TGTGCCAGCAGTGGGGGACAGTTCTGGCTGAACACTGAAGCTTTCTTT	CASSGGQFWLNTEAFF
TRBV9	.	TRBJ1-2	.	TGTGCCAGCAGCGCGCCCATGGACAGCTCGGTCTATGGCTACACCTTC	CASSAPMDSSVYGYTF
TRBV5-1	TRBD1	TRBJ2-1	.	TGCGCCAGCAGCTTGGGTGGACAGGACAATGAGCAGTTCTTC	CASSLGGQDNEQFF
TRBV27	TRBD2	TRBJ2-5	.	TGTGCCAGCGCGCGGGGGGGACAAGAGACCCAGTACTTC	CASARGGQETQYF
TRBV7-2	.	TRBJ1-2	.	TGTGCCAGCAGGGGGCCGGATGGCTACACCTTC	CASRGPDGYTF
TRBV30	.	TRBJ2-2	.	TGTGCCATGACTGGAAACACCGGGGAGCTGTTTTTT	CAMTGNTGELFF
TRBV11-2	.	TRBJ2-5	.	TGTGCCAGCAGCTTGAATCCAGAAGAGACCCAGTACTTC	CASSLNPEETQYF
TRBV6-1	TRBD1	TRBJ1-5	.	TGTGCCAGCAGTGAACCGACAGGGGCCTATCAGCCCCAGCATTTT	CASSEPTGAYQPQHF
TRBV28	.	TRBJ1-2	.	TGTGCCAGCGGGGAGGGAAGCTATGGCTACACCTTC	CASGEGSYGYTF
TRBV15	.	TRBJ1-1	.	TGTGCCACCAGCAGAGGAGGGAGGGGGTCTTCTAAAGCTTTCTTT	CATSRGGRGSSKAFF
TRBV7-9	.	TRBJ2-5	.	TGTGCCAGCAGCTTAGACAGGGGAGGAGAGACCCAGTACTTC	CASSLDRGGETQYF
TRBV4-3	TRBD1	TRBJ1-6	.	TGCGCCAGCAGCCAGGGATTGACAGGGACCTCCTATAATTCACACCTCCACTTT	CASSQGLTGTSYNSHLHF
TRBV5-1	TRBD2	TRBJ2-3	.	TGCGCCAGCAGCTTGGGGGGTAGCGGGGGGGGAGAAGATACGCAGTATTTT	CASSLGGSGGGEDTQYF
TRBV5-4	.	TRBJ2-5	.	TGTGCCAGCAGCTCTGGACAGCTCCAAGAGACCCAGTACTTC	CASSSGQLQETQYF
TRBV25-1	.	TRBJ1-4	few	TGTGCCAGCAGTGCCCGGGAGGAAAAACTGTTTTTT	CASSAREEKLFF
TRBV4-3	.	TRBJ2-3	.	TGCGCCAGCAGCCAATCTTTCACAGATACGCAGTATTTT	CASSQSFTDTQYF
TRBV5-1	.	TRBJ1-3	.	TGCGCCAGCAGCTTCGGGACATCGACTCTAGGGGAAGACACCATATATTTT	CASSFGTSTLGEDTIYF
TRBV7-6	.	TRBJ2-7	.	TGTGCCAGCACCCCCCGGGCAGGGGACGAGCAGTACTTC	CASTPRAGDEQYF
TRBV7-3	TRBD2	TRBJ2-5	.	TGTGCCAGCAGCCTAGGACTAGCGGGGGGTGAGACCCAGTACTTC	CASSLGLAGGETQYF
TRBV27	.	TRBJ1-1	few	TGTGCCAGCAGTCCCTCGAGAGCGAACACTGAAGCTTTCTTT	CASSPSRANTEAFF
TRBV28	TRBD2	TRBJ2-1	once	TGTGCCAGCAGTGCCCGGACTAGCGGGGGGGCCTGGGAGCAGTTCTTC	CASSARTSGGAWEQFF
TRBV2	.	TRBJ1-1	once	TGTGCCAGCAGTGGAAGGGTCACAGGGCCGGCCACTGAAGCTTTCTTT	CASSGRVTGPATEAFF
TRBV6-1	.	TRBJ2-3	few	TGTGCCAGCAGTGAAGTGGGCAGGGGATACGATACGCAGTATTTT	CASSEVGRGYDTQYF